Listed here are 18 T cell receptor beta chains from one sample, sequenced in a study of TIL therapy for anti-PD-1-resistant metastatic lung cancer. This was the immunoSEQ v3 assay. Sequenced by immunoSEQ multiplex PCR; TCRdb stores in-frame clones only, minus some. The data hold fewer than 15,000 clones, with approximately 71% observed a single time. The time point denotes: pre-treatment sample, taken before nivolumab and TIL therapy. Pleural nodules or supraclavicular lymph nodes made up most of the excised metastases sampled. Material: tumor tissue, obtained at baseline. These TCRs come from a woman between 30 and 80 years old with non-small cell lung cancer.

This clone was seen a few times. The chain has TRBV10-2 and TRBJ2-2; a possible D gene is TRBD2 (6 bases). The CDR3 is 12 amino acids. Germline V gives CDR1 WSHSY, CDR2 SAAADI. Trimming pared 5 bases from V and 5 bases from J, leaving 6 bases between. The CDR3 DNA sequence: TGCGCCAGCAGTCGGGGGACCGGGGAGCTGTTTTTT. Its translation is CASSRGTGELFF.

The rearrangement links TRBV11-2 to TRBJ1-1; D gene unclear. The V gene lost 1 base and the J gene lost 0 bases, with 3 bases spanning the gap. CDR1 and CDR2 from the germline V gene are SGHAT and FQNNGV. CDR3 length equals 13 residues. The CDR3 spells CASSLGMNTEAFF. The CDR3 DNA reads TGTGCCAGCAGCTTAGGAATGAACACTGAAGCTTTCTTT.

The chain carries TRBV6-5 and TRBJ2-5; D is unresolved. The J call may be faulty, since TRBJ2-7 better matches the DNA end. This CDR3 has 14 amino acids. CDR1 is MNHEY and CDR2 is SVGAGI in the germline V gene. The CDR3 loop reads CASSLGLSSYEQYF. In nucleotides, the CDR3 is TGTGCCAGCAGTTTAGGCTTATCCTCCTACGAGCAGTACTTC.

The chain combines TRBV18 with TRBJ2-1; the D gene is possibly TRBD2 (6 bases). V was clipped by 2 bases and J by 9 bases, with 20 bases between them. CDR3 length: 16 residues. Germline values: CDR1 KGHSH, CDR2 LQKENI. The DNA for the CDR3 is TGTGCCAGCTCACCAGAAGTCACTCTTCAGGGAGGTGAGCAGTTCTTC. Translated, it gives CASSPEVTLQGGEQFF.

The chain links TRBV23-1 to TRBJ2-4, with D possibly TRBD1 on 7 matching bases. TRBV23-1 is flagged as an ORF with uncertain function. The CDR3 contains 16 residues. The ends were cut back, 4 bases at V and 7 bases at J, with 20 bases in the middle. For the CDR3, the DNA is TGCGCCAGCAGTCTCCTAATCCGTCCAGGGGGGAACATTCAGTACTTC. It specifies CASSLLIRPGGNIQYF.

This clone appeared a few times. The rearrangement uses TRBV7-2 and TRBJ2-5; D is perhaps TRBD2 (5 bases). The V end lost 6 bases, the J end lost 5 bases, and 13 bases lay between the germline ends. Germline V lookup: CDR1 SGHTA, CDR2 FQGNSA. The CDR3 covers 13 residues. CDR3 coding DNA: TGTGCCAGCAGTCGAACTAGTACGGAGACCCAGTACTTC. Translating it yields CASSRTSTETQYF.

This clone has only a few counts. This chain joins TRBV5-4 and TRBJ2-7, with TRBD1 as a possible D gene (6 bases). The germline V and J ends were trimmed by 4 bases and 5 bases, with 19 bases remaining between them. Per germline, CDR1 SGHNT and CDR2 YYREEE (reference sequence). The CDR3 covers 15 residues. In DNA form, the CDR3 reads TGTGCCAGCAGCCCAGGACAGCGCGATAGCCACGAGCAGTACTTC. Protein sequence: CASSPGQRDSHEQYF. Combining the CDR3 with reference TRBV5-4 and TRBJ2-7 gives the whole variable domain ETGVTQSPTHLIKTRGQQVTLRCSSQSGHNTVSWYQQALGQGPQFIFQYYREEENGRGNFPPRFSGLQFPNYSSELNVNALELDDSALYLCASSPGQRDSHEQYFGPGTRLTVT.

The genes are TRBV18 and TRBJ2-3, with D tentatively TRBD1 or TRBD2 (5 bases each). The CDR3 has 14 amino acids. The germline gives CDR1 KGHSH, CDR2 LQKENI. V was clipped by 2 bases and J by 4 bases, with 10 bases between them. CDR3 sequence: CASSPGTPPDTQYF. In DNA, the CDR3 is TGTGCCAGCTCACCAGGGACCCCGCCAGATACGCAGTATTTT.

The chain uses TRBV11-3 and TRBJ1-1; 9 bases map to TRBD1. There are 14 residues in the CDR3. Germline loops: CDR1 SGHNT, CDR2 YENEEA. V lost 1 base to trimming and J lost 5 bases; unmatched junction nucleotides: 2. CDR3: CASSLGGQGTEAFF. DNA of the CDR3: TGTGCCAGCAGCTTAGGGGGACAGGGTACTGAAGCTTTCTTT.

The chain joins TRBV18 to TRBJ2-6, with 7 bases lining up with TRBD2. Unmatched junction bases numbered 9, after V lost 4 bases and J lost 0 bases. Germline V lookup: CDR1 KGHSH, CDR2 LQKENI. The CDR3 is 18 amino acids. The CDR3 DNA sequence: TGTGCCAGCTCACGAAAGGGAGGGTTCAGCTCTGGGGCCAACGTCCTGACTTTC. It translates to CASSRKGGFSSGANVLTF.

The chain combines TRBV5-1 with TRBJ2-7; the match to TRBD1 covers 10 bases. The CDR3 spans 16 residues. Germline V lookup: CDR1 SGHRS, CDR2 YFSETQ. Losses at the gene ends were 4 bases for V and 12 bases for J; bases not matched to a gene: 19. DNA of the CDR3: TGCGCCAGCAGCCTAGAACCACCGGGACAGGGGTCCCGGGGGTACTTC. This sequence encodes CASSLEPPGQGSRGYF. Filled out from reference TRBV5-1 and TRBJ2-7, the complete variable domain reads KAGVTQTPRYLIKTRGQQVTLSCSPISGHRSVSWYQQTPGQGLQFLFEYFSETQRNKGNFPGRFSGRQFSNSRSEMNVSTLELGDSALYLCASSLEPPGQGSRGYFGPGTRLTVT.

This clone has just a few counts. The chain uses TRBV5-1 and TRBJ1-5; D call uncertain. CDR3 length: 13 amino acids. Germline assignment: CDR1 SGHRS and CDR2 YFSETQ. Between the trimmed V and J ends, which lost 0 bases and 7 bases, there was a span of 8 bases. CDR3 bases: TGCGCCAGCAGCTTGGGGGTTGAGCAGCCCCAGCATTTT. This sequence encodes CASSLGVEQPQHF.

The J gene is TRBJ2-3, the V gene TRBV4-1; 7 bases are a match to TRBD1. Germline-derived CDR1 and CDR2 are MGHRA and YSYEKL. There are 18 residues in the CDR3. The ends lost 4 bases at V and 0 bases at J; junction bases unmatched: 13. The CDR3 loop is CASSPGRLGGASTDTQYF. CDR3 coding DNA: TGCGCCAGCAGCCCTGGAAGGTTAGGGGGCGCGAGCACAGATACGCAGTATTTT.

V usage is TRBV4-1 and J usage is TRBJ1-1, with D possibly matching TRBD1 (5 bases). Germline loops: CDR1 MGHRA, CDR2 YSYEKL. CDR3 length: 17 residues. V lost 4 bases to trimming and J lost 4 bases, with 22 bases between them. Written as DNA, the CDR3 is TGCGCCAGCAGCCCGGACAAATGGATGGGAACATTCACTGAAGCTTTCTTT. This translates into CASSPDKWMGTFTEAFF.

J is TRBJ1-3 and V is TRBV25-1, with 9 bases that match TRBD1. Trimming cost V 2 bases and J 8 bases; bases outside gene matches: 10. The CDR3 length is 16 residues. Looked up from germline, CDR1 is MGHDK and CDR2 is SYGVNS. The CDR3 DNA sequence: TGTGCCAGCAGTGAAGCCGGGACAGGGTTTGTTCACACCATATATTTT. Encoded protein: CASSEAGTGFVHTIYF.

With regard to this clone: The germline gene is not matched at one end of the junction; a read error may be the cause. The gene calls are TRBV6-1 and TRBJ1-6; no clear D. The CDR3 contains 17 residues. CDR1 and CDR2 (germline): MNHNS, SASEGT. In DNA form, the CDR3 reads TGTGCCATCAGTGAGTCGATTAGCAGCTCCTATAATTCACCCCTCCACTTT. It translates to CAISESISSSYNSPLHF.

The V and J genes are TRBV20-1 and TRBJ2-5; the D is unclear. CDR1 and CDR2 (germline): DFQATT, SNEGSKA (reference sequence). The V end was cut by 4 bases, the J end by 7 bases, with 7 bases between. The CDR3 covers 10 residues. CDR3 protein: CSAMRGTQYF. In nucleotides, the CDR3 is TGCAGTGCTATGAGAGGGACCCAGTACTTC.

This chain connects TRBV11-2 to TRBJ2-7; 9 bases match TRBD1. Germline V lookup: CDR1 SGHAT, CDR2 FQNNGV. This CDR3 is 16 amino acids long. J was trimmed by 0 bases and V by 5 bases; bases with no gene match: 8. The CDR3 is CASSEPGTGSSYEQYF. In nucleotides, the CDR3 is TGTGCCAGCAGCGAACCAGGGACAGGGAGCTCCTACGAGCAGTACTTC.